This is a list of T cell receptor beta chains from one sample in a study of cytomegalovirus exposure and HLA in healthy donors. Sequenced by immunoSEQ multiplex PCR; TCRdb stores in-frame clones only, minus some. This sample yields around 130,000 clones, of which approximately 78% are seen a single time; 5.5% to 7% belongs to the top ten. The sample comprised PBMCs. The receptors stem from a woman between 40 and 55 years old in good health and CMV-seropositive. Both conserved end residues are part of each CDR3. A D gene is named only where the DNA matches it firmly. The listing skips clone size in some rows; elsewhere it reads once, few, many or a size class.

clone_size | j_call | v_call | d_call | cdr3_nt | cdr3_aa
- | TRBJ1-1 | TRBV29-1 | - | TGCAGCGTTGAACAGGGTAGTTGGACTGAAGCTTTCTTT | CSVEQGSWTEAFF
- | TRBJ2-3 | TRBV9 | TRBD2 | TGTGCCAGCAGCGTAGTGGCTAGCGGGAATACAGATACGCAGTATTTT | CASSVVASGNTDTQYF
- | TRBJ2-4 | TRBV16 | - | TGTGCCAGCAGCCCGATTTATGGGGGCCTAGCCAAAAACATTCAGTACTTC | CASSPIYGGLAKNIQYF
- | TRBJ1-1 | TRBV19 | - | TGTGCCAGTAGTATTTGGGGGCTTGACACTGAAGCTTTCTTT | CASSIWGLDTEAFF
once | TRBJ2-5 | TRBV27 | TRBD2 | TGTGCCAGCAGTCCAGGCGGGGGGATGAGCCAGGAGACCCAGTACTTC | CASSPGGGMSQETQYF
- | TRBJ2-7 | TRBV7-9 | TRBD2 | TGTGCCAGCAGCTCATATGGACTAGCGGGAGACTACGAGCAGTACTTC | CASSSYGLAGDYEQYF
few | TRBJ2-5 | TRBV7-9 | - | TGTGCCAGCAGCTTAGCCGGTGTATCGGAGACCCAGTACTTC | CASSLAGVSETQYF
few | TRBJ2-5 | TRBV7-6 | TRBD2 | TGTGCCAGCAGCTTAGATCCTAGCGGGGATCAAGAGACCCAGTACTTC | CASSLDPSGDQETQYF
- | TRBJ1-1 | TRBV7-8 | - | TGTGCCAGCAGCTTAGGGCAGGTTGGTGGTGAAGCTTTCTTT | CASSLGQVGGEAFF
- | TRBJ1-5 | TRBV6-5 | - | TGTGCCACCCGGTTGGGGCTGAGTCAGCCCCAGCATTTT | CATRLGLSQPQHF
- | TRBJ1-5 | TRBV4-1 | - | TGCGCCAGCAGCCAAGATTCTTCGTCAGGAAGCAATCAGCCCCAGCATTTT | CASSQDSSSGSNQPQHF
- | TRBJ2-7 | TRBV13 | TRBD1 | TGTGCCAGCAGCTCGGGACAGAAGGACTACGAGCAGTACTTC | CASSSGQKDYEQYF
once | TRBJ1-3 | TRBV28 | - | TGTGCCAGCAGACTCCAGGGCAGCTCTGGAAACACCATATATTTT | CASRLQGSSGNTIYF
- | TRBJ1-6 | TRBV11-2 | - | TGTGCCAGCAGCTTGACTCCACTGACCAATAATTCACCCCTCCACTTT | CASSLTPLTNNSPLHF
few | TRBJ1-1 | TRBV5-5 | - | TGTGCCAGCAGCTTGGAAGGGGGAGACACTGAAGCTTTCTTT | CASSLEGGDTEAFF
- | TRBJ2-3 | TRBV7-3 | - | TGTGCCAGCAGTAAGTCCAGCGCAGATACGCAGTATTTT | CASSKSSADTQYF